This TCR beta chain was identified in a study of T-cell memory formation after mild COVID-19. This clonotype was seen a few times. Its antigen is undetermined. In TCRdb, the 5' RACE reads were re-called with MiXCR into one record per CDR3 protein. The sample carries 390,000 or so distinct CDR3 sequences, around a sixth recorded once. Germline CDR1 reads ENHRY; CDR2 reads SYGVKD. V was cut by 3 bases and J by 2 bases, with 21 bases left in between. This CDR3 region has 18 residues. Study-level findings and limits: Largely, contracting CD4+ clones fell within CM and EM, and contracting CD8+ clones within EMRA.

This clonotype was obtained from a man between 18 and 35 years old who had mild COVID-19 (a few samples of this study predate the infection). Cell type and time point are not known. The V and J genes are TRBV10-3 and TRBJ2-3, with D possibly being TRBD1 (6 bases). Source material: PBMCs or a T cell subset sorted from them (not recorded which). DNA for the CDR3: TGTGCCATCAGTGACCGCCACAGGGTTCCCCCCCCCACAGATACGCAGTATTTT. Encoded protein: CAISDRHRVPPPTDTQYF.